This T cell receptor (beta chain) was captured in a study of a mutant IDH1 vaccine in newly diagnosed glioma. Sample time point: baseline, week 1 (first vaccination visit). The treatment here: pre-vaccination baseline after standard-of-care therapy. The assay was immunoSEQ multiplex PCR, and TCRdb's table has in-frame clones only and misses some. This repertoire shows some 87,000 clones, around four fifths found once; its top ten account for 7.5%. This clonotype was sampled from a man between 35 and 55 years old with glioma. The source was PBMCs, collected from a glioma patient treated with radiotherapy, temozolomide or both.

The DNA for the CDR3 is TGTGCCAGCAAGGAGGGGCGCGGGGCCAACGTCCTGACTTTC. It translates to CASKEGRGANVLTF. The V gene is TRBV28, the J gene TRBJ2-6; a possible D gene is TRBD2 (6 bases). The CDR3 length is 14 residues. Germline CDR1 reads MDHEN; CDR2 reads SYDVKM. V was clipped by 7 bases and J by 4 bases, with 11 bases between them. Full variable domain (rest looked up from reference TRBV28 and TRBJ2-6): DVKVTQSSRYLVKRTGEKVFLECVQDMDHENMFWYRQDPGLGLRLIYFSYDVKMKEKGDIPEGYSVSREKKERFSLILESASTNQTSMYLCASKEGRGANVLTFGAGSRLTVL.